A single sample is the source of the 20 T cell receptor beta chains below, sequenced in a study of T cell clones after liver transplantation. Profiled with immunoSEQ multiplex PCR; TCRdb holds only in-frame clones, not every one. The sample consists of around 1,200 clones, less than 50% of them appearing once. What these receptors recognize is not known. Sequencing of dividing CFSE-low cells from the MLR defined alloreactive TCRbeta sequences. Sequences were obtained from CD4+ T cells from cultured PBMCs. Receptors originate from a human patient who received a liver transplant. The graft donor may account for some of the T cells.

The chain links TRBV6-6 to TRBJ2-7, with D possibly being TRBD2 (5 bases). The CDR3 has 15 amino acids. V dropped 0 bases and J dropped 7 bases, with 16 bases sitting between them. Germline loops: CDR1 MNHNY, CDR2 SVGAGI (reference sequence). CDR3 region: CASSYSAALSGEQYF. The DNA for the CDR3 is TGTGCCAGCAGTTACTCAGCGGCACTAAGTGGGGAGCAGTACTTC.

The chain carries TRBV2 and TRBJ2-2, with TRBD1 matching 7 bases. CDR1 and CDR2 (germline): SNHLY, FYNNEI. V lost 11 bases, J lost 7 bases, and 10 bases stayed unmatched. CDR3 length equals 13 residues. The CDR3 is CAGRRQGGGELFF. The CDR3 coding sequence is TGTGCCGGCCGAAGACAGGGCGGCGGGGAGCTGTTTTTT.

This chain connects TRBV7-9 to TRBJ2-5, with D unresolved. Per germline, CDR1 SEHNR and CDR2 FQNEAQ (reference sequence). This CDR3 spans 13 amino acids. Trimming pared 5 bases from V and 0 bases from J, leaving 7 bases between. CDR3 nucleotide sequence: TGTGCCAGCAGCCACTGGAACCAAGAGACCCAGTACTTC. Translating it yields CASSHWNQETQYF.

This clone ranks as medium-sized. The chain uses TRBV11-2 and TRBJ1-2; D may be TRBD1 (6 bases). Trimming left V 7 bases short and J 12 bases short, with 24 bases between. This CDR3 comprises 14 residues. CDR1 is SGHAT, CDR2 FQNNGV, per germline. The CDR3 loop is CASTKYTSNWGHTF. As DNA, the CDR3 is TGTGCCAGCACCAAATACACATCAAATTGGGGGCACACCTTC.

This clone is categorized as large. The chain has TRBV19 and TRBJ2-5, with D unresolved. V was shortened by 6 bases and J by 5 bases, with 7 bases between the two germline ends. This CDR3 has 11 residues. Germline CDR1 is LNHDA and CDR2 is SQIVND (reference sequence). In DNA form, the CDR3 reads TGTGCCAGTAGACTTGGGGAGACCCAGTACTTC. This gives the protein CASRLGETQYF. The whole variable domain, remainder taken from reference TRBV19 and TRBJ2-5, is DGGITQSPKYLFRKEGQNVTLSCEQNLNHDAMYWYRQDPGQGLRLIYYSQIVNDFQKGDIAEGYSVSREKKESFPLTVTSAQKNPTAFYLCASRLGETQYFGPGTRLLVL.

The chain is built from TRBV29-1 and TRBJ2-7; 10 bases align to TRBD2. From germline, CDR1 is SQVTM and CDR2 ANQGSEA. V shed 2 bases and J 5 bases; nucleotides not matched to a gene: 3. The CDR3 extends over 13 amino acids. CDR3 sequence: CSVEWLAGDEQYF. The CDR3 region has the DNA TGCAGCGTTGAATGGCTAGCGGGGGACGAGCAGTACTTC.

This clone is categorized as medium-sized. V and J are TRBV5-6 and TRBJ1-4; D is ambiguous. The CDR3 has 16 amino acids. The V gene lost 0 bases and the J gene lost 7 bases, with 16 bases spanning the gap. CDR1 SGHDT and CDR2 YYEEEE come from the germline V gene. CDR3: CASSLAGLGRGEKLFF. The CDR3 bases are TGTGCCAGCAGCTTGGCTGGATTGGGAAGAGGTGAAAAACTGTTTTTT.

This CDR3 reads CASSLSRGGRGSYEQYF. DNA for the CDR3: TGTGCCAGCAGCTTATCAAGAGGCGGGAGGGGATCCTACGAGCAGTACTTC. V is TRBV7-2 and J is TRBJ2-7, with 9 bases fitting TRBD2. V gave up 2 bases and J gave up 1 base; unmatched junction bases: 9. Germline CDR1 is SGHTA and CDR2 is FQGNSA. CDR3 length: 17 residues.

The gene calls are TRBV11-3 and TRBJ2-7; D not resolved. V was clipped by 5 bases and J by 2 bases, with 13 bases between them. The CDR3 spans 14 residues. CDR1 and CDR2 from the germline V gene are SGHNT and YENEEA. The CDR3 reads CASSPRTRTYEQYF. The CDR3 nucleotides are TGTGCCAGCAGCCCCCGGACCCGTACCTACGAGCAGTACTTC.

The chain combines TRBV7-2 with TRBJ2-7; 7 bases match TRBD1. With 3 bases clipped from V and 2 bases from J, the junction kept 1 base outside the gene matches. The CDR3 totals 13 residues. Germline assignment: CDR1 SGHTA and CDR2 FQGNSA. CDR3 loop: CASSLGQPYEQYF. CDR3 DNA: TGTGCCAGCAGCTTGGGACAGCCCTACGAGCAGTACTTC.

The genes are TRBV10-3 and TRBJ2-1; no reliable D call. The CDR3 is made up of 12 amino acids. With 3 bases removed from V and 6 bases from J, the gap between germline ends came to 6 bases. Germline values: CDR1 ENHRY, CDR2 SYGVKD. The CDR3 DNA sequence: TGTGCCATCAGTGATATGGGCAATGAGCAGTTCTTC. It is translated as CAISDMGNEQFF.

In this sample, this clone turned up a few times. The chain uses TRBV4-2 and TRBJ2-2, with unresolved D. This CDR3 is built from 14 residues. V was trimmed by 5 bases and J by 3 bases, leaving 10 bases between them. Looked up from germline, CDR1 is LGHNA and CDR2 is YNFKEQ. The CDR3 DNA is TGTGCCAGCAGCTTGTTACCCGACACCGGGGAGCTGTTTTTT. Translated, it gives CASSLLPDTGELFF.

In its sample, this clone was seen once. This chain joins TRBV27 and TRBJ1-2; D may be TRBD1 (5 bases). CDR1 and CDR2 from the germline V gene are MNHEY and SMNVEV (reference sequence). Trimming took 2 bases from V and 7 from J, leaving 11 bases between them. CDR3 length: 13 amino acids. The DNA for the CDR3 is TGTGCCAGCAGTTTACAGGGAACAGGTGGCTACACCTTC. Its translation: CASSLQGTGGYTF.

By proportion, this clone is large. The chain is built from TRBV2 and TRBJ2-2; D call uncertain. The length of the CDR3 is 13 residues. CDR1 and CDR2 (germline): SNHLY, FYNNEI. V gave up 6 bases and J gave up 2 bases, with 7 bases separating them. CDR3 in DNA: TGTGCCAGCAGCCCCACCAACACCGGGGAGCTGTTTTTT. This codes for CASSPTNTGELFF.

The CDR3 nucleotides read TGTGCCAGCTCACCACCAATTAGCGGGAGTCCCGAGCAGTACTTC. Translating gives CASSPPISGSPEQYF. V gene TRBV18 combines with J gene TRBJ2-7; 9 bases map to TRBD2. The CDR3 runs 15 residues. Germline V CDR1 and CDR2: KGHSH, LQKENI. The junction had 6 bases not matched to a gene; V was cut back by 0 bases and J by 6 bases.

The rearrangement links TRBV6-6 to TRBJ1-2; perhaps TRBD1 as D (6 bases). The CDR3 consists of 12 residues. The germline gives CDR1 MNHNY, CDR2 SVGAGI (reference sequence). Trimming took off 6 bases at V and 8 bases at J, with 13 bases between the two ends. The CDR3 loop is CASSDRSSGYTF. The CDR3 DNA reads TGTGCCAGCAGCGACAGGTCTAGCGGCTACACCTTC.

This clone rates as medium-sized. This sequence joins TRBV27 and TRBJ2-7; 7 nucleotides align to TRBD1. This CDR3 has 13 amino acids. V was pared by 5 bases and J by 4 bases, with 5 bases of the junction left unmatched. The germline V gene has CDR1 MNHEY and CDR2 SMNVEV (reference sequence). The CDR3 loop reads CASSLLRGYEQYF. CDR3 coding DNA: TGTGCCAGCAGTCTCCTCAGGGGGTACGAGCAGTACTTC.

The CDR3 here is CASSLAGVWDEQFF. DNA of the CDR3: TGTGCCAGCAGCTTAGCGGGAGTCTGGGATGAGCAGTTCTTC. V is TRBV7-9 and J is TRBJ2-1, with D perhaps matching TRBD2 (5 bases). Trimming cost V 0 bases and J 8 bases, with 11 bases left between them. The CDR3 runs 14 residues. CDR1 and CDR2 from the germline V gene are SEHNR and FQNEAQ (reference sequence). Based on the CDR3 plus reference TRBV7-9 and TRBJ2-1, the full variable domain is DTGVSQNPRHKITKRGQNVTFRCDPISEHNRLYWYRQTLGQGPEFLTYFQNEAQLEKSRLLSDRFSAERPKGSFSTLEIQRTEQGDSAMYLCASSLAGVWDEQFFGPGTRLTVL.

By frequency in the sample, this clone is medium-sized. The chain recombines TRBV5-1 with TRBJ2-7; D remains unclear. Germline V gene lookup returns CDR1 SGHRS and CDR2 YFSETQ. The V gene lost 1 base and the J gene lost 0 bases, with 5 bases spanning the gap. The length of the CDR3 is 13 residues. CDR3 sequence: CASSLPASYEQYF. The CDR3 nucleotides are TGCGCCAGCAGCTTGCCTGCCTCCTACGAGCAGTACTTC.

The chain employs TRBV11-2 and TRBJ2-2; 10 bases are shared with TRBD2. This CDR3 contains 16 residues. Per germline, CDR1 SGHAT and CDR2 FQNNGV. Trimming at V came to 2 bases and at J to 4 bases, leaving 4 bases not matched to a gene. CDR3: CASSLLAGDLTGELFF. The CDR3 coding sequence is TGTGCCAGCAGCTTACTAGCGGGAGATCTCACCGGGGAGCTGTTTTTT.